This T cell receptor beta chain emerged from a study of T cells in Graves' hyperthyroidism and ophthalmopathy. Study details: Once the initial diagnosis was made, peripheral blood was obtained before any treatment.

Diagnoses were made from clinical symptoms, serum measures (thyroxine and TRAb), thyroid ultrasound and orbital computed tomography. The PBMCs studied were ones that came from 10 ml fresh peripheral blood. RNA transcripts were the template for amplifying TCR beta CDR3 regions. HTBI primers drove first-round RT-PCR of the TCR CDR3. Using its own MiXCR run on the multiplex PCR reads, TCRdb lists one record per CDR3 protein. The sample contains 300,000 or so distinct CDR3 sequences, approximately 18% of which appear only once. General study results and limits: Blood shared most expanded thyroid clonotypes above 0.001.

CDR3 length: 14 residues. The V end was cut by 7 bases, the J end by 5 bases, with 17 bases between. Looked up from germline, CDR1 is MRHNA and CDR2 is SNTAGT. Concerning this clonotype itself: Its specificity is not known.

The sample taken for sequencing was blood. The chain uses TRBV6-4 and TRBJ1-1; D is unclear. The sequence came from a woman aged 50 to 60 with Graves' hyperthyroidism. This chain's CDR3 is CASTRFLGRTEAFF. DNA for the CDR3: TGTGCCAGCACCCGGTTTTTGGGGAGAACTGAAGCTTTCTTT.